This T cell receptor beta chain was sequenced for a study of T cells after yellow fever vaccination. Study-level background: SMART-Seq v4 Ultra Low Input prepared libraries from low-cell fractions. Study outcomes and limitations: Most primary-vaccination clones reappeared after the booster (approximately 95% CD4, 75% to 90% CD8).

5'RACE template switching generated TCR cDNA, adding a universal primer site and UMIs. TCRdb analysed the 5' RACE reads with MiXCR anew, one entry per CDR3 protein. Of 300,000 to 400,000 distinct CDR3 sequences listed, roughly 6.2% were seen once; the top ten hold approximately 16%. This clonotype has a handful of counts. Antigen specificity is unknown. Losses at the gene ends were 0 bases for V and 0 bases for J; bases not matched to a gene: 13. The CDR3 totals 21 residues. Source: PBMCs, taken 5 days after the yellow fever booster vaccination. The clonotype was recovered from a man younger than 40 who received the YFV17D yellow fever vaccine. This chain connects TRBV23-1 to TRBJ2-6, with TRBD1 matching over 8 bases. TRBV23-1 is marked as an open reading frame, function uncertain. The CDR3 here is CASSQSVGRGRGYSGANVLTF. CDR3 nucleotides: TGCGCCAGCAGTCAATCCGTGGGCAGGGGGCGCGGCTACTCTGGGGCCAACGTCCTGACTTTC.